The rows below give T cell receptor beta chains drawn from one sample of a study of identical twins. TCRdb reprocessed the 5' RACE reads with MiXCR, giving one entry per CDR3 protein. The sample holds 460,000 or so distinct CDR3 sequences, 14% seen once. This sample also belongs to another study, concerning yellow fever vaccine responses in identical twins.

The sequenced sample was CD4+ T cells sorted from blood. Every receptor here comes from a young woman in good health. Each CDR3 is given with its conserved first and last residue.

cdr3_aa | cdr3_length | j_call | v_call
CASGAGTGSGTGELFF | 16 | TRBJ2-2 | TRBV5-1
CSARDPMGLGAETQYF | 16 | TRBJ2-5 | TRBV20-1
CASTWGTPLPGELFF | 15 | TRBJ2-2 | TRBV6-2/TRBV6-3
CASRLDRQLAYEQYF | 15 | TRBJ2-7 | TRBV28
CASTTTLAEAFF | 12 | TRBJ1-1 | TRBV7-9
CASSAAPSHWSTGELFF | 17 | TRBJ2-2 | TRBV9
CASSYRTSGGATDTQYF | 17 | TRBJ2-3 | TRBV6-5
CSAADAGITDTQYF | 14 | TRBJ2-3 | TRBV20-1
CASSLAGTGVSYEQYF | 16 | TRBJ2-7 | TRBV7-2
CSASEARGTTDTQYF | 15 | TRBJ2-3 | TRBV20-1
CASSQKPGLATEQYF | 15 | TRBJ2-7 | TRBV4-3
CASSYSPGISTDTQYF | 16 | TRBJ2-3 | TRBV6-2/TRBV6-3
CASSQVDGREDTQYF | 15 | TRBJ2-3 | TRBV4-3
CSVESGWGQETQYF | 14 | TRBJ2-5 | TRBV29-1
CASSFSIDRTYEQYF | 15 | TRBJ2-7 | TRBV5-1
CASSLPGYQFF | 11 | TRBJ2-1 | TRBV12-3/TRBV12-4
CASSSPGQRRATQYF | 15 | TRBJ2-3 | TRBV7-2
CATGTSGRLGYEQYF | 15 | TRBJ2-7 | TRBV5-1
CSASRGGNEQYF | 12 | TRBJ2-7 | TRBV20-1
CATSELTAGYTDTQYF | 16 | TRBJ2-3 | TRBV24-1
CSAGHSSNQPQHF | 13 | TRBJ1-5 | TRBV29-1
CASGPGGPETQYF | 13 | TRBJ2-5 | TRBV6-1
CAISGTANQPQHF | 13 | TRBJ1-5 | TRBV10-3
CASSAPGLGQETQYF | 15 | TRBJ2-5 | TRBV12-3/TRBV12-4
CASRQLVGEQYF | 12 | TRBJ2-7 | TRBV6-5
CASSPARSGELFF | 13 | TRBJ2-2 | TRBV11-2
CATSDLQDSTDTQYF | 15 | TRBJ2-3 | TRBV24-1
CSASSNTYNEQFF | 13 | TRBJ2-1 | TRBV20-1
CASRPTRGYSYEQYF | 15 | TRBJ2-7 | TRBV12-3/TRBV12-4
CASSPGTGGLKQFF | 14 | TRBJ2-1 | TRBV28
CASSVGTSGRNDEQFF | 16 | TRBJ2-1 | TRBV9
CASSFGAGSTDTQYF | 15 | TRBJ2-3 | TRBV27
CSVPTGDTQYF | 11 | TRBJ2-3 | TRBV29-1
CASSFSGGTASEQFF | 15 | TRBJ2-1 | TRBV6-2/TRBV6-3
CSADGDRGPDTQYF | 14 | TRBJ2-3 | TRBV20-1
CASSLGPRSTSGGLYEQYF | 19 | TRBJ2-7 | TRBV5-1
CASSSQRGQPYNEQFF | 16 | TRBJ2-1 | TRBV18
CASSPIGTDQPQHF | 14 | TRBJ1-5 | TRBV2
CASSEFSLADNEQFF | 15 | TRBJ2-1 | TRBV6-1
CASSQRQGAPQYF | 13 | TRBJ2-7 | TRBV14
CASSRTDRGYNSPLHF | 16 | TRBJ1-6 | TRBV7-2
CSARKTAAGNTIYF | 14 | TRBJ1-3 | TRBV20-1
CASSQAGGGYEQYF | 14 | TRBJ2-7 | TRBV4-2
CAIRTSGYEQYF | 12 | TRBJ2-7 | TRBV6-2/TRBV6-3
CASSSGERPQHF | 12 | TRBJ1-5 | TRBV6-2/TRBV6-3
CASSRSSRNNEQFF | 14 | TRBJ2-1 | TRBV19
CAISEDRVYNQPQHF | 15 | TRBJ1-5 | TRBV10-3
CSAPGAAAKNIQYF | 14 | TRBJ2-4 | TRBV20-1
CASSLTPQNTQYF | 13 | TRBJ2-3 | TRBV7-2
CASSRASGTGDTQYF | 15 | TRBJ2-3 | TRBV7-2
CASSFAGRSYEQYF | 14 | TRBJ2-7 | TRBV5-1
CASSPTSGGAPDTQYF | 16 | TRBJ2-3 | TRBV7-3
CASSESGQGASSSYNSPLHF | 20 | TRBJ1-6 | TRBV10-2
CASSVERTLSPLHF | 14 | TRBJ1-6 | TRBV2
CATSRGGWADEQFF | 14 | TRBJ2-1 | TRBV15